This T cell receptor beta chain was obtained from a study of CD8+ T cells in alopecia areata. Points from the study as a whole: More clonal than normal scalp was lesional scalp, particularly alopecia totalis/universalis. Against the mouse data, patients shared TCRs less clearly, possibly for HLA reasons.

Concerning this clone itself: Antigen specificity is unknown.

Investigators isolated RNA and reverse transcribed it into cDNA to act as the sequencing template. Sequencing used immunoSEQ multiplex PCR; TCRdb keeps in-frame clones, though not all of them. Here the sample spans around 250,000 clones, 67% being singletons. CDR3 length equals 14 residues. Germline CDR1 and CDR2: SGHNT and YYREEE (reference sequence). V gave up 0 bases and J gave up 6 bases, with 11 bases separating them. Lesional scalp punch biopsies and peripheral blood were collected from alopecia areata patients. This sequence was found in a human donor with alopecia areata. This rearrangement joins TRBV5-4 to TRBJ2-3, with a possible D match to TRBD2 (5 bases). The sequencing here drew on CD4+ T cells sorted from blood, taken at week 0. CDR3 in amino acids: CASSLGLAGDTQYF. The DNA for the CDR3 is TGTGCCAGCAGCTTGGGTCTAGCCGGTGATACGCAGTATTTT.